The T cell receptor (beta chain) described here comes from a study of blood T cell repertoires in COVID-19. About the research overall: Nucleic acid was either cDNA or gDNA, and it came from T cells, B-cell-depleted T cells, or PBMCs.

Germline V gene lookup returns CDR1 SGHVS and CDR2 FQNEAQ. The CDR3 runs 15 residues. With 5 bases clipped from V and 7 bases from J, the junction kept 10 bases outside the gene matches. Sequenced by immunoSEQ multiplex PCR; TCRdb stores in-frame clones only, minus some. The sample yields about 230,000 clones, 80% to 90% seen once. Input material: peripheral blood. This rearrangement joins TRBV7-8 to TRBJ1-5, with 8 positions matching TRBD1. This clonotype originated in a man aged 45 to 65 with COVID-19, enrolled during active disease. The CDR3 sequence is CASSRSRDRSQPQHF. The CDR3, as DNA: TGTGCCAGCAGCCGTAGCCGGGACAGGTCCCAGCCCCAGCATTTT.